These 12 T cell receptor beta chains were sequenced from one sample in a study of blood T cell repertoires in COVID-19. Measured with immunoSEQ multiplex PCR; TCRdb has only the in-frame clones, and not every one. The sample includes more than 55,000 clones, approximately 92% of them seen just once. Input material: peripheral blood. These receptors originate from a woman aged 55-69 years with COVID-19, enrolled during active disease.

The rearrangement uses TRBV5-1 and TRBJ2-7; tentative D call: TRBD2 (6 bases). The V gene lost 7 bases and the J gene lost 7 bases, with 18 bases spanning the gap. CDR1 SGHRS and CDR2 YFSETQ come from the germline V gene. This CDR3 contains 13 residues. CDR3 in amino acids: CASSLGGSFEQYF. CDR3 DNA: TGCGCCAGCTCCCTGGGGGGTTCCTTTGAGCAGTACTTC.

V usage is TRBV19 and J usage is TRBJ2-1; 11 nucleotides align to TRBD2. Unmatched junction bases numbered 3, after V lost 6 bases and J lost 2 bases. The germline CDR1 and CDR2 sequences are LNHDA and SQIVND (reference sequence). The CDR3 length is 15 residues. CDR3 sequence reads: CASSQGLAAYNEQFF. The CDR3 DNA reads as TGTGCCAGTAGCCAGGGACTAGCGGCCTACAATGAGCAGTTCTTC.

This sequence joins TRBV7-3 and TRBJ2-3; TRBD2 matches 9 bases. V dropped 5 bases and J dropped 0; count of bases not matched to a gene: 3. The CDR3 sequence is 15 residues long. Germline values: CDR1 SGHTA, CDR2 FQGTGA. The DNA for the CDR3 is TGTGCCAGCAGCGTGGCGGGAGGGAGCACAGATACGCAGTATTTT. It yields the protein CASSVAGGSTDTQYF.

The rearrangement uses TRBV5-5 and TRBJ1-6; TRBD1 matches 7 bases. J was trimmed by 9 bases and V by 4 bases; bases with no gene match: 13. Germline loops: CDR1 SGHKS, CDR2 YYEKEE (reference sequence). The CDR3 consists of 16 residues. The CDR3 protein is CASSAKGTAGGSPLHF. DNA for the CDR3: TGTGCCAGCAGCGCGAAAGGGACAGCGGGTGGTTCACCCCTCCACTTT. Using reference TRBV5-5 and TRBJ1-6 for the parts outside the CDR3, the full variable domain is DAGVTQSPTHLIKTRGQQVTLRCSPISGHKSVSWYQQVLGQGPQFIFQYYEKEERGRGNFPDRFSARQFPNYSSELNVNALLLGDSALYLCASSAKGTAGGSPLHFGNGTRLTVT.

The chain is built from TRBV19 and TRBJ1-1, with D perhaps matching TRBD1 (5 bases). V dropped 7 bases and J dropped 6 bases, with 21 bases sitting between them. Per germline, CDR1 LNHDA and CDR2 SQIVND (reference sequence). The CDR3 covers 15 residues. CDR3 bases: TGTGCCAGTACTACAGGCTGGGGAGGAGGGGCTGAAGCTTTCTTT. Protein sequence: CASTTGWGGGAEAFF. The complete variable domain, with remaining parts taken from reference TRBV19 and TRBJ1-1, reads DGGITQSPKYLFRKEGQNVTLSCEQNLNHDAMYWYRQDPGQGLRLIYYSQIVNDFQKGDIAEGYSVSREKKESFPLTVTSAQKNPTAFYLCASTTGWGGGAEAFFGQGTRLTVV.

The rearrangement joins TRBV19 to TRBJ2-7, with TRBD1 matching 10 bases. CDR1 is LNHDA and CDR2 is SQIVND in the germline V gene (reference sequence). The junction had 6 bases not matched to a gene; V was cut back by 3 bases and J by 1 base. The CDR3 totals 16 residues. Here the CDR3 DNA reads TGTGCCAGTAGTATTTGGGGACAGGGGCTTTCCTACGAGCAGTACTTC. Translated: CASSIWGQGLSYEQYF.

This chain uses TRBV19 with TRBJ1-4; TRBD1 might be the D (6 bases). Trimming stripped 5 bases from V and 8 bases from J, with 24 bases between. The length of the CDR3 is 17 residues. The germline gives CDR1 LNHDA, CDR2 SQIVND (reference sequence). The CDR3 DNA reads as TGTGCCAGTAGTCCCCCGACAGGAACCCCGCTCGAGGAAAAACTGTTTTTT. This translates into CASSPPTGTPLEEKLFF.

The rearrangement uses TRBV12-3 or TRBV12-4 and TRBJ1-2; the D gene is possibly TRBD1 (5 bases). V lost 3 bases to trimming and J lost 8 bases, with 10 bases between them. This CDR3 spans 12 amino acids. DNA of the CDR3: TGTGCCAGCAGTTTTAAAGGGGTCGGCTACACCTTC. Amino acids: CASSFKGVGYTF.

The chain carries TRBV11-2 and TRBJ2-7, with TRBD2 identical over 7 bases. Germline trimming cut 2 bases from V and 5 bases from J; bases unmatched to any gene: 3. The germline V gene has CDR1 SGHAT and CDR2 FQNNGV. The length of the CDR3 is 13 residues. CDR3 loop: CASSLSRGDEQYF. The CDR3 DNA reads TGTGCCAGCAGCTTATCCCGGGGGGACGAGCAGTACTTC.

V gene TRBV30 combines with J gene TRBJ2-1, with a weak D call TRBD2 (5 bases). There are 11 residues in the CDR3. Germline CDR1 and CDR2: GTSNPN and SVGIG (reference sequence). V lost 2 bases and J lost 15, with 14 bases in between. Here the CDR3 reads CAWSRTGTAFF. CDR3 in DNA: TGTGCCTGGAGTCGGACGGGAACGGCGTTCTTC.

The chain recombines TRBV6-2 or TRBV6-3 with TRBJ2-3; D is perhaps TRBD2 (6 bases). V gave up 2 bases and J gave up 4 bases, with 13 bases separating them. Looked up from germline, CDR1 is MNHEY and CDR2 is SVGEGT. This CDR3 comprises 15 residues. The CDR3 protein is CASSYGASVADTQYF. The CDR3, as DNA: TGTGCCAGCAGTTACGGCGCTAGCGTCGCAGATACGCAGTATTTT.

V usage is TRBV5-1 and J usage is TRBJ1-2; D unresolved. This CDR3 region has 11 residues. Germline V gene lookup returns CDR1 SGHRS and CDR2 YFSETQ. V gave up 3 bases and J gave up 6 bases, with 6 bases separating them. The CDR3 nucleotides read TGCGCCAGCAGCTCAGGTGATGGCTACACCTTC. This gives the protein CASSSGDGYTF.